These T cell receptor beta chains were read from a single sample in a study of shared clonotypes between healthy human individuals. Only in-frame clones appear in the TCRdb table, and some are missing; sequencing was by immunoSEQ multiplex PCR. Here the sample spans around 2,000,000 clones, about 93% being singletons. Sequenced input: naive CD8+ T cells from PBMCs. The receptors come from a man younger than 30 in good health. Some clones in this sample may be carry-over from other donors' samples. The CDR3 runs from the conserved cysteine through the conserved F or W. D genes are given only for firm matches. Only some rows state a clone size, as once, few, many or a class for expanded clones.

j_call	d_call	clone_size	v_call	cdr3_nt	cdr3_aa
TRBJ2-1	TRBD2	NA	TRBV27	TGTGCCAGCAGTTTAGGGGCTAGCGGGAGTGGTGAGCAGTTCTTC	CASSLGASGSGEQFF
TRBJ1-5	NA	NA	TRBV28	TGTGCCAGCAGTTTATGGACAGCTAATCAGCCCCAGCATTTT	CASSLWTANQPQHF
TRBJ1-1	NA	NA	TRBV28	TGTGCCAGCAGGGTGGCAGTGATGAACACTGAAGCTTTCTTT	CASRVAVMNTEAFF
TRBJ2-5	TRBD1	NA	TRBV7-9	TGTGCCAGCAGCTTAGGGGAATACAGGGGACAGACCCAGTACTTC	CASSLGEYRGQTQYF
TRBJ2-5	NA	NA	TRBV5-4	TGTGCCAGCAGCTTGGAGGGCTGGTCGGCGGAGACCCAGTACTTC	CASSLEGWSAETQYF
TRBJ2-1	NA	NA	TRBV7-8	TGTGCCAGCAGCGAGAATGAGCAGTTCTTC	CASSENEQFF
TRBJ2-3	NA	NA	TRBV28	TGTGCCAGCAGTTTGGTTGGAAGCACAGATACGCAGTATTTT	CASSLVGSTDTQYF
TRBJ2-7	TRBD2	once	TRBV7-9	TGTGCCAGCAGTTCAGCGACTAGCGGCTACGAGCAGTACTTC	CASSSATSGYEQYF
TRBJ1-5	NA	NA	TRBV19	TGTGCCAGTAGTATATACGAGGGTTACCAGCCCCAGCATTTT	CASSIYEGYQPQHF
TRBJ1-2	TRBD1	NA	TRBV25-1	TGTGCCAGCAGTGGGACAGGGTCGGACTATGGCTACACCTTC	CASSGTGSDYGYTF
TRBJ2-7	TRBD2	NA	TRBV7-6	TGTGCCAGCAGCCAGAGACTAGCGGGAGGGCCAAGACACGAGCAGTACTTC	CASSQRLAGGPRHEQYF
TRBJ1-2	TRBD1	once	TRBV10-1	TGCGCCAGCAGTAACCCCGGGACAGACTATGGCTACACCTTC	CASSNPGTDYGYTF
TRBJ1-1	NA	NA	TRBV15	TGTGCCACCAGCCCGGGGGTGAACACTGAAGCTTTCTTT	CATSPGVNTEAFF
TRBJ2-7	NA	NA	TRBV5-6	TGTGCCAGCAGCTTGGGAGGGTTTTCCTCCTACGAGCAGTACTTC	CASSLGGFSSYEQYF
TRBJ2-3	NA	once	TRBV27	TGTGCCAGCAGTTCCCAAGAGGGGTCGGAGACGCAGTATTTT	CASSSQEGSETQYF
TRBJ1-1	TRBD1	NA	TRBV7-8	TGTGCCAGCAGCTTAACATACGACAGGGGTGAATCCGAAGCTTTCTTT	CASSLTYDRGESEAFF
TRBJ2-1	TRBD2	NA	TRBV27	TGTGCCAGCAGTTCACGGGAGGGCTTAGACAATGAGCAGTTCTTC	CASSSREGLDNEQFF
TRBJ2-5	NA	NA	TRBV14	TGTGCCAGCAGCCTCTACAGGTCCCAAGAGACCCAGTACTTC	CASSLYRSQETQYF
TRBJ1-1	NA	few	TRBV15	TGTGCCACCAGCAGAGAGGACGATGGGGTACCTGAAGCTTTCTTT	CATSREDDGVPEAFF
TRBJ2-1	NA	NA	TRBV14	TGTGCCAGCAGCCAAGATTGGACGTACAATGAGCAGTTCTTC	CASSQDWTYNEQFF
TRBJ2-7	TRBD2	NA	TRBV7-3	TGTGCCAGCAGCTCCCGAGGGACTAGCGGGGACAGCTCCTACGAGCAGTACTTC	CASSSRGTSGDSSYEQYF
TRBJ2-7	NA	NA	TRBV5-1	TGCGCCAGCAGCTTAGTGGGACACGAATACGAGCAGTACTTC	CASSLVGHEYEQYF
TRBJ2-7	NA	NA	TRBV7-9	TGTGCCAGCAGCTTAGGCTTGAGGGACGGCTACGAGCAGTACTTC	CASSLGLRDGYEQYF
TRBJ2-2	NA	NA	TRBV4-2	TGTGCCAGCAGCCCCTCGTCAGTTCTAGACACCGGGGAGCTGTTTTTT	CASSPSSVLDTGELFF
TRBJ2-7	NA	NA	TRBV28	TGTGCCGGTACCATCCCGCATGAGCTCCTAGGATGCGACGAGCAGTACTTC	CAGTIPHELLGCDEQYF
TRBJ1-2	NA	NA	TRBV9	TGTGCCAGCAGCCCCCAGACAGAAGGGGGAATTGAGGGCTACACCTTC	CASSPQTEGGIEGYTF
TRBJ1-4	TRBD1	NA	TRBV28	TGTGCCAGCAGTTTAGGGGACAGGGAGGGTGAAAAACTGTTTTTT	CASSLGDREGEKLFF
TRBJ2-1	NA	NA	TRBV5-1	TGCGCCAGCAGCTCCGTCGACCTAGAGCGGGCGATACCCAATGAGCAGTTCTTC	CASSSVDLERAIPNEQFF
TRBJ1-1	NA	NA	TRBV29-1	TGCAGCGAGTCAGGGTGGAGCACTGAAGCTTTCTTT	CSESGWSTEAFF
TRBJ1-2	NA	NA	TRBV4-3	TGCGCCAGCAGCCAAGTTTCAACCGACTTGAATGGCTACACCTTC	CASSQVSTDLNGYTF
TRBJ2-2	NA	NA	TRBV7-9	TGTGCCAGCAGCGCTATCGGGCCGAACACCGGGGAGCTGTTTTTT	CASSAIGPNTGELFF
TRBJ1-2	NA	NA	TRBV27	TGTGCCAGCCGTGCTACAAAGATCTATGGCTACACCTTC	CASRATKIYGYTF
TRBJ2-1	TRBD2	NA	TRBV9	TGTGCCAGCAGCCCTTCGGGGGGGGCGGGATTCTACAATGAGCAGTTCTTC	CASSPSGGAGFYNEQFF
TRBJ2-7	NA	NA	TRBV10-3	TGTGCCATCAGGGGAGCGGAGAAGTCCTACGAGCAGTACTTC	CAIRGAEKSYEQYF
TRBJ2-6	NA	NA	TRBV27	TGTGCCAGCAGCCAAATAGTAAGGAACTCTGGGGCCAACGTCCTGACTTTC	CASSQIVRNSGANVLTF
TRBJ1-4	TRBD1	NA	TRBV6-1	TGTGCCAGCAGTGGACACTACAGGGGAACTAATGAAAAACTGTTTTTT	CASSGHYRGTNEKLFF
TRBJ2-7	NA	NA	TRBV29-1	TGCAGCGTTGAAGATCCCGAGGGCGACGAGCAGTACTTC	CSVEDPEGDEQYF
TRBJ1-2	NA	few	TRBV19	TGTGCCAGTAGTATTGACGCAGGGGTGGCCGGCTACACCTTC	CASSIDAGVAGYTF
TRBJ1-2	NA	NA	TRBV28	TGTGCCAGCAGTTTAGATGGGGCAGGGGCGGGGATATCCGGCTACACCTTC	CASSLDGAGAGISGYTF
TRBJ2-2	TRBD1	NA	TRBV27	TGTGCCAGCAGGACCGGGACAGGGAAATCGAACACCGGGGAGCTGTTTTTT	CASRTGTGKSNTGELFF
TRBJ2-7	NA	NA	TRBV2	TGTGCCAGCCTCGAGCTGAATAAAACGCCTTTAGCCTACGAGCAGTACTTC	CASLELNKTPLAYEQYF
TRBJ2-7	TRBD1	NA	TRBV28	TGTGCCAGCAGTAAACTTGGACAGGGGGACTCCTACGAGCAGTACTTC	CASSKLGQGDSYEQYF
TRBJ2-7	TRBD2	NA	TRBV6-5	TGTGCCAGCAGTTCCGGACTAGCGGTCTACGAGCAGTACTTC	CASSSGLAVYEQYF
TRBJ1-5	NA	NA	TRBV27	TGTGCCAGCAGTCTCGATAGCAATCAGCCCCAGCATTTT	CASSLDSNQPQHF
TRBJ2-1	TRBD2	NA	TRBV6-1	TGTGCCAGCAGTGAATATAATCTAGCGGGAGTGTCAAATGAGCAGTTCTTC	CASSEYNLAGVSNEQFF
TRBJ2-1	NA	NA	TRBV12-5	TGTGCTAGTGGTTCGCAGACGGAGCAGTTCTTC	CASGSQTEQFF
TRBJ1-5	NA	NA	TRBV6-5	TGTGCCAGCAGTTATGAGGGGAATCAGCCCCAGCATTTT	CASSYEGNQPQHF
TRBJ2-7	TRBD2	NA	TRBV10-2	TGCGCCAGCAGTGATTTCAGCGGGAGGGATTACGAGCAGTACTTC	CASSDFSGRDYEQYF
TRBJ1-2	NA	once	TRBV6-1	TGTGCCAGCAGTGAAATGGCAGATAACTATGGCTACACCTTC	CASSEMADNYGYTF
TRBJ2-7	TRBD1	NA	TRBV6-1	TGTGCCAGCAACCCGGACAGGTTTACCTACGAGCAGTACTTC	CASNPDRFTYEQYF
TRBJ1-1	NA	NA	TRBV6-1	TGTGCCAGCAGTGAAGCCGCGGTGGTAGATGCTTTCTTT	CASSEAAVVDAFF
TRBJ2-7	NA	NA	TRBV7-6	TGTGCCAGCAGCTTAGCCACAGGAGCCTACGAGCAGTACTTC	CASSLATGAYEQYF